A single sample is the source of the 9 T cell receptor beta chains below, sequenced in a study of glioma-infiltrating T cells after dendritic cell vaccination. Only in-frame clones appear in the TCRdb table, and some are missing; sequencing was by immunoSEQ multiplex PCR. The sample carries about 100,000 clones, 65% to 85% recorded once. The time point denotes: after dendritic cell vaccination, including at tumor progression/relapse. Sequenced here: blood, sampled after dendritic cell vaccination. These receptors were obtained from a human donor with glioblastoma.

This CDR3 is CASSPRNSGNTIYF. CDR3 bases: TGTGCCAGCTCACCGCGAAACTCTGGAAACACCATATATTTT. The rearrangement joins TRBV18 to TRBJ1-3; no definite D call. Germline V CDR1 and CDR2: KGHSH, LQKENI. This CDR3 has 14 residues. With 3 bases removed from V and 0 bases from J, the gap between germline ends came to 6 bases.

The chain uses TRBV7-8 and TRBJ2-7; 11 bases are a match to TRBD2. The CDR3 runs to 16 residues. Germline loops: CDR1 SGHVS, CDR2 FQNEAQ. The ends lost 0 bases at V and 4 bases at J; junction bases unmatched: 5. In DNA, the CDR3 is TGTGCCAGCAGCTTAGCCACCCTAGCGGGGGGTTACGAGCAGTACTTC. It translates to CASSLATLAGGYEQYF.

The chain couples TRBV7-2 to TRBJ1-1; unclear D gene. V dropped 2 bases and J dropped 2 bases, with 6 bases sitting between them. The CDR3 runs 13 residues. Germline CDR1 is SGHTA and CDR2 is FQGNSA. This chain's CDR3 is CASSLLRNTEAFF. The CDR3 bases are TGTGCCAGCAGCTTATTGAGAAACACTGAAGCTTTCTTT. Filled out from reference TRBV7-2 and TRBJ1-1, the complete variable domain reads GAGVSQSPSNKVTEKGKDVELRCDPISGHTALYWYRQSLGQGLEFLIYFQGNSAPDKSGLPSDRFSAERTGGSVSTLTIQRTQQEDSAVYLCASSLLRNTEAFFGQGTRLTVV.

V usage is TRBV6-1 and J usage is TRBJ2-7; 9 bases align to TRBD1. J was trimmed by 4 bases and V by 8 bases; bases with no gene match: 6. Per the germline V gene, CDR1 is MNHNS and CDR2 is SASEGT. This CDR3 is 13 amino acids long. As DNA, the CDR3 is TGTGCCAGCCGGACAGGGGATAGGTACGAGCAGTACTTC. Its translation is CASRTGDRYEQYF.

On this clone itself: A far bigger clonotype differs at one base, so this is likely a read error. The chain is built from TRBV7-7 and TRBJ2-1; 10 bases align to TRBD1. The CDR3 spans 18 residues. Germline lookup yields CDR1 SSHAT and CDR2 FNYEAQ (reference sequence). CDR3 nucleotide sequence: TGTGCTAGCAGCTTATACAGGCCCGGGACAGGGGCACACAATGAGCAGTTCTTC. Its translation is CASSLYRPGTGAHNEQFF.

The rearrangement joins TRBV5-4 to TRBJ2-3, with a possible D match to TRBD2 (5 bases). The germline V gene encodes CDR1 SGHNT and CDR2 YYREEE (reference sequence). Trimming took 0 bases from V and 4 from J, leaving 12 bases between them. This CDR3 contains 15 residues. The CDR3 DNA reads TGTGCCAGCAGCTTGGCCCAGAGGGTAGCAGATACGCAGTATTTT. Protein: CASSLAQRVADTQYF. The full variable domain, with the rest looked up from reference TRBV5-4 and TRBJ2-3, is ETGVTQSPTHLIKTRGQQVTLRCSSQSGHNTVSWYQQALGQGPQFIFQYYREEENGRGNFPPRFSGLQFPNYSSELNVNALELDDSALYLCASSLAQRVADTQYFGPGTRLTVL.

This CDR3 is CASSRFGAPGANVLTF. For the CDR3, the DNA is TGTGCCAGCAGCCGTTTTGGGGCGCCTGGGGCCAACGTCCTGACTTTC. The V and J genes are TRBV11-2 and TRBJ2-6; the D gene is possibly TRBD1 (5 bases). Trimming removed 5 bases from V and 2 bases from J, with 13 bases in between. Germline V lookup: CDR1 SGHAT, CDR2 FQNNGV. The CDR3 has 16 residues.

The V gene is TRBV10-1, the J gene TRBJ2-3; TRBD1 agrees at 11 bases. V was pared by 10 bases and J by 5 bases, with 11 bases of the junction left unmatched. The germline CDR1 and CDR2 sequences are WNHNN and SYGVQD (reference sequence). The CDR3 is 15 residues long. In DNA, the CDR3 is TGCGCCATCACGACGGACAGGGGGCGCAAAGATACGCAGTATTTT. This translates into CAITTDRGRKDTQYF.

This chain joins TRBV10-3 and TRBJ2-5, with 9 bases lining up with TRBD1. The V and J ends lost 0 bases and 4 bases, in that order; junction bases with no gene match: 6. The CDR3 consists of 16 residues. Per germline, CDR1 ENHRY and CDR2 SYGVKD. CDR3 amino acids: CAISESRGTGLETQYF. For the CDR3, the DNA is TGTGCCATCAGTGAGTCACGAGGGACAGGGTTAGAGACCCAGTACTTC.